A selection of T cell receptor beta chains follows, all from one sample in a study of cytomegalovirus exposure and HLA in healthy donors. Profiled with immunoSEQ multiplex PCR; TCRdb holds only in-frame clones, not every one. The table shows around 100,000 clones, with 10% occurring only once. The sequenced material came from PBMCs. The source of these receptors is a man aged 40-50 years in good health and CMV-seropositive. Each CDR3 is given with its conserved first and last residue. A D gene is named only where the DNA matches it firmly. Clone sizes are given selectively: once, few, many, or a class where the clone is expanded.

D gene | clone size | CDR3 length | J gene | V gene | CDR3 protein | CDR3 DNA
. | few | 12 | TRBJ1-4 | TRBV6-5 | CASTTGYEKLFF | TGTGCCAGCACCACAGGGTACGAAAAACTGTTTTTT
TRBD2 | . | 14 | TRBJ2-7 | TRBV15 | CATSRTSGTYEQYF | TGTGCCACCAGCCGGACTAGCGGGACCTACGAGCAGTACTTC
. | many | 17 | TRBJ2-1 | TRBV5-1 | CASSGGLKAGRPGEQFF | TGCGCCAGCAGCGGGGGATTGAAAGCGGGTCGGCCTGGTGAGCAGTTCTTC
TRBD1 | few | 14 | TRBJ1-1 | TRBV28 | CASSAGGPAPEAFF | TGTGCCAGCAGTGCAGGGGGCCCAGCGCCTGAAGCTTTCTTT
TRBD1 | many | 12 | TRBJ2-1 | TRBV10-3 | CARTGGYNEQFF | TGTGCCAGGACAGGGGGCTACAATGAGCAGTTCTTC
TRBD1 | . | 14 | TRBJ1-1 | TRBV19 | CASRPQGAHTEAFF | TGTGCCAGTAGGCCTCAGGGGGCGCACACTGAAGCTTTCTTT
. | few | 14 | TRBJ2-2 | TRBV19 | CASSRQANTGELFF | TGTGCCAGTAGTCGCCAGGCGAACACCGGGGAGCTGTTTTTT
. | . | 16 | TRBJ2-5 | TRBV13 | CASSLGRGAVVETQYF | TGTGCCAGCAGCTTAGGCCGGGGGGCGGTCGTGGAGACCCAGTACTTC
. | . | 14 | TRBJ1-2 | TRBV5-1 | CASSLAGTEGGYTF | TGCGCCAGCAGCTTGGCCGGAACGGAGGGTGGCTACACCTTC
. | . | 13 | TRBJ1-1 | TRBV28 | CASGGGRNTEAFF | TGTGCCAGCGGGGGCGGACGGAACACTGAAGCTTTCTTT
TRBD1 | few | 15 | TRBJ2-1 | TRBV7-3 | CASSLGQGSYNEQFF | TGTGCCAGCAGCCTGGGACAGGGCTCCTACAATGAGCAGTTCTTC
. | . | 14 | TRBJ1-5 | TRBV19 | CASSIEWAGQPQHF | TGTGCCAGTAGTATTGAGTGGGCAGGGCAGCCCCAGCATTTT
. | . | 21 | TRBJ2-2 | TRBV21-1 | CASSPQGTGQTLPKNTGELFF | TGTGCCAGCAGCCCACAGGGGACGGGACAGACTCTACCAAAGAACACCGGGGAGCTGTTTTTT
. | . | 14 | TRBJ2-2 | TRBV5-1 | CATTRTANTGELFF | TGCGCCACCACCCGGACAGCGAACACCGGGGAGCTGTTTTTT
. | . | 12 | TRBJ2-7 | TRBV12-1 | CASSHGAQKQYF | TGTGCCAGCAGTCATGGGGCCCAGAAGCAGTACTTC
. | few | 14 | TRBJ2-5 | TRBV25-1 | CASRQTGIIETQYF | TGTGCCAGCAGGCAAACAGGGATTATCGAGACCCAGTACTTC
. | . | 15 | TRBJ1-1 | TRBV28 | CASSPHTGMNTEAFF | TGTGCCAGCAGCCCACACACAGGAATGAACACTGAAGCTTTCTTT
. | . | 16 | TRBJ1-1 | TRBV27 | CASSLGGEKANTEAFF | TGTGCCAGCAGTCTTGGGGGGGAGAAAGCGAACACTGAAGCTTTCTTT
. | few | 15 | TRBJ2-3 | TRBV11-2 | CASRGRRVRPDTQYF | TGTGCCAGCAGGGGCAGGAGGGTTCGCCCAGATACGCAGTATTTT
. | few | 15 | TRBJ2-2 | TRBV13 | CASSSTGVGTGELFF | TGTGCCAGCAGCTCAACGGGAGTTGGGACCGGGGAGCTGTTTTTT
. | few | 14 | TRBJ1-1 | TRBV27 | CASSLGQMNTEAFF | TGTGCCAGCAGTTTAGGACAGATGAACACTGAAGCTTTCTTT